This T cell receptor (beta chain) stems from a study of blood T cell repertoires in COVID-19. TCRdb's copy holds only in-frame clones and misses some; the assay was immunoSEQ multiplex PCR. The sample consists of under 150,000 clones, approximately 86% of them appearing once. V lost 8 bases, J lost 7 bases, and 9 bases stayed unmatched. Germline lookup yields CDR1 MNHEY and CDR2 SVGAGI. The CDR3 is made up of 15 amino acids. This TCR came from a woman in her fifties or sixties who had recovered from COVID-19. Sequencing was done on a sample of PBMCs or T cells enriched from blood (not recorded which). This rearrangement joins TRBV6-5 to TRBJ2-7, with 15 bases fitting TRBD2. The CDR3 reads CASSRTSGGAGEQYF. The CDR3 DNA is TGTGCCAGCTCTAGGACTAGCGGGGGGGCAGGGGAGCAGTACTTC.